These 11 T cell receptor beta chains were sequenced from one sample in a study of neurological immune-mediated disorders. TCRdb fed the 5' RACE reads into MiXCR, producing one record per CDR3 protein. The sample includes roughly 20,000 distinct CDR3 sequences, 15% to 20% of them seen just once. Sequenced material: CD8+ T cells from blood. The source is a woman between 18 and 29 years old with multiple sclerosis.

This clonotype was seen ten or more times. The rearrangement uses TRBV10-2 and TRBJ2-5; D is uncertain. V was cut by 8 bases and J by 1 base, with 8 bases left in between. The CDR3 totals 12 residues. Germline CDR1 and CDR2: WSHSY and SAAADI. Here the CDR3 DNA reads TGCGCCAGCGGGCAGTCCCAAGAGACCCAGTACTTC. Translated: CASGQSQETQYF.

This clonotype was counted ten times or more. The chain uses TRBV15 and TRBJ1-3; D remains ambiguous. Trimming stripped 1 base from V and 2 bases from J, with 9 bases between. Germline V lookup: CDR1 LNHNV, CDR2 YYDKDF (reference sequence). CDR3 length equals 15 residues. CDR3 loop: CATSRVRGTGNTIYF. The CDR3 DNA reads TGTGCCACCAGCAGAGTCCGGGGAACTGGAAACACCATATATTTT.

CDR3 nucleotides: TGTGCCATCAGGACAGGGGCTGGAAACACCATATATTTT. The encoded protein is CAIRTGAGNTIYF. The rearrangement links TRBV12-3 or TRBV12-4 to TRBJ1-3; 9 nucleotides agree with TRBD1. This CDR3 comprises 13 residues. Trimming removed 10 bases from V and 2 bases from J; junction bases left unmatched: 3.

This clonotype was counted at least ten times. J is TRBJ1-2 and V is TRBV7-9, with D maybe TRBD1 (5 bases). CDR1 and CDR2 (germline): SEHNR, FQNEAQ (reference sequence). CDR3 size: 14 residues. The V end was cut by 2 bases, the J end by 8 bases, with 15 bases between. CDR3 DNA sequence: TGTGCCAGCAGCTTAACATCCCTATGGGGGGGCTACACCTTC. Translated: CASSLTSLWGGYTF. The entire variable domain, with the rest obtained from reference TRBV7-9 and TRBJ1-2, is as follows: DTGVSQNPRHKITKRGQNVTFRCDPISEHNRLYWYRQTLGQGPEFLTYFQNEAQLEKSRLLSDRFSAERPKGSFSTLEIQRTEQGDSAMYLCASSLTSLWGGYTFGSGTRLTVV.

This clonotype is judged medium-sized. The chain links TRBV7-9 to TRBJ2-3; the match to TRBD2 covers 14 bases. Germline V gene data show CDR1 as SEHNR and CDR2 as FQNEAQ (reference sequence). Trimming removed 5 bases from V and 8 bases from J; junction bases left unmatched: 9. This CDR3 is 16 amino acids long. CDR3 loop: CASSPPGLAGASTQYF. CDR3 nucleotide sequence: TGTGCCAGCAGCCCCCCGGGACTAGCGGGAGCGTCTACGCAGTATTTT.

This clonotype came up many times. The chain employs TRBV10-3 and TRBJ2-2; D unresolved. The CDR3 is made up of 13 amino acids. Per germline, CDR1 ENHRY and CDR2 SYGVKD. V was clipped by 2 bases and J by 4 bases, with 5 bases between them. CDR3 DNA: TGTGCCATCAGTGAGGACTCCACCGGGGAGCTGTTTTTT. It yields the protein CAISEDSTGELFF.

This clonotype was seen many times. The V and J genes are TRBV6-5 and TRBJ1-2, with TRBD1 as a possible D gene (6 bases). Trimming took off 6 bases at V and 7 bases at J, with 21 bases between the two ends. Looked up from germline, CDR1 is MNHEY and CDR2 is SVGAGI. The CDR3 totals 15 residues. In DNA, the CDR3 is TGTGCCAGCAGCCTTACCGGGGGGGCACAAGGTGGCTACACCTTC. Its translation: CASSLTGGAQGGYTF.

The CDR3 DNA is TGCAGTGCTAGAGGCCCTAAAAGGGGGGTCGAGGGTAGTCAGCCCCAGCATTTT. It codes for CSARGPKRGVEGSQPQHF. The chain couples TRBV20-1 to TRBJ1-5; D is possibly TRBD1 (6 bases). Trimming took 1 base from V and 6 from J, leaving 25 bases between them. This CDR3 has 18 residues. The V gene's germline CDR1 is DFQATT and CDR2 SNEGSKA (reference sequence).

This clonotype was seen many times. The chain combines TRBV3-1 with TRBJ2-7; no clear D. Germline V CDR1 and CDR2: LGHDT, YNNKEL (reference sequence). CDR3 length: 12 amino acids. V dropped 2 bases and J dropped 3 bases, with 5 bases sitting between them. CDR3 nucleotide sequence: TGTGCCAGCAGCCAAACCTACTACGAGCAGTACTTC. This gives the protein CASSQTYYEQYF.

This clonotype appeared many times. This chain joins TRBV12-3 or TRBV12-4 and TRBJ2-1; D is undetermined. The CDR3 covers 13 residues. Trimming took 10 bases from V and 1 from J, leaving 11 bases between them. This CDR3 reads CANGLGSYNEQFF. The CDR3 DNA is TGTGCCAATGGGCTCGGGTCCTACAATGAGCAGTTCTTC.

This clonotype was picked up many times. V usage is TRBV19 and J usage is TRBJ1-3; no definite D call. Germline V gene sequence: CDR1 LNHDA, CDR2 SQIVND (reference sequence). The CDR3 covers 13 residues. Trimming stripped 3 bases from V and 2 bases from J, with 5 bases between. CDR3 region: CASSISTGNTIYF. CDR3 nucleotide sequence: TGTGCCAGTAGTATCTCCACTGGAAACACCATATATTTT.